A single sample is the source of the 30 T cell receptor beta chains below, sequenced in a study of blood T cell repertoires in COVID-19. TCRdb's table, derived via immunoSEQ multiplex PCR, lists solely in-frame clones and lacks some. The profile covers under 200,000 clones, with about four fifths appearing a single time and 12% to 15% taken by the ten largest. The source material was peripheral blood. The receptors were sampled from a man aged 18-30 years with active or convalescent COVID-19.

The chain joins TRBV3-1 (or the pseudogene TRBV3-2) to TRBJ1-2; unclear D gene. CDR1 is LGHDT, CDR2 YNNKEL, per germline (reference sequence). The CDR3 runs 14 residues. The V gene lost 0 bases and the J gene lost 6 bases, with 11 bases spanning the gap. The CDR3 coding sequence is TGTGCCAGCAGCCAAGAGGTCGGGAGACATGGCTACACCTTC. It encodes CASSQEVGRHGYTF.

The V call is TRBV13, the J call TRBJ2-2; maybe TRBD1 (6 bases). Germline V gene sequence: CDR1 PRHDT, CDR2 FYEKMQ (reference sequence). This CDR3 is 15 amino acids long. V lost 5 bases, J lost 1 base, and 11 bases lay in between. The CDR3, as DNA: TGTGCCAGCAGCCCCCGGGACATGAACACCGGGGAGCTGTTTTTT. This encodes CASSPRDMNTGELFF.

The V call is TRBV19, the J call TRBJ2-3; 7 bases fit TRBD2. After removal of 6 bases from V and 2 bases from J, the junction contained 11 bases not matched to a gene. Germline assignment: CDR1 LNHDA and CDR2 SQIVND (reference sequence). The CDR3 runs to 16 residues. The CDR3 DNA reads TGTGCCAGTAGCCGCGGGGGACCCTCCAACACAGATACGCAGTATTTT. This sequence encodes CASSRGGPSNTDTQYF.

In this sample, this clone turned up once. The chain combines TRBV28 with TRBJ2-5, with 10 bases aligning to TRBD1. V trimming: 5 bases; J trimming: 4 bases; junction bases outside the gene matches: 4. The V gene's germline CDR1 is MDHEN and CDR2 SYDVKM. The CDR3 has 14 amino acids. CDR3 residues: CASSDGTGVETQYF. CDR3 DNA: TGTGCCAGCAGTGATGGGACAGGGGTAGAGACCCAGTACTTC.

This chain links TRBV7-2 with TRBJ2-7; D gene ambiguous. V lost 5 bases and J 6 bases, leaving 8 bases between the germline ends. The length of the CDR3 is 11 residues. Germline V gives CDR1 SGHTA, CDR2 FQGNSA. The CDR3 DNA follows: TGTGCCAGCAGCCAGATGGCCGAGCAGTACTTC. Its protein is CASSQMAEQYF.

The chain links TRBV2 to TRBJ1-2; D uncertain. V gave up 7 bases and J gave up 6 bases, with 15 bases separating them. There are 13 residues in the CDR3. CDR1 is SNHLY and CDR2 is FYNNEI in the germline V gene. The CDR3 loop is CASTTQAGNGYTF. CDR3 bases: TGTGCCAGCACAACCCAGGCGGGGAATGGCTACACCTTC.

This chain connects TRBV5-4 to TRBJ1-2; the match to TRBD1 covers 10 bases. Germline V gene data show CDR1 as SGHNT and CDR2 as YYREEE (reference sequence). The CDR3 is made up of 14 amino acids. V dropped 4 bases and J dropped 5; count of bases not matched to a gene: 5. In nucleotides, the CDR3 is TGTGCCAGCAGCACCGACAGGGGGCGTTATGGCTACACCTTC. Its translation: CASSTDRGRYGYTF.

The chain combines TRBV6-5 with TRBJ1-2; 7 bases match TRBD1. Losses at the gene ends were 0 bases for V and 2 bases for J; bases not matched to a gene: 0. Germline assignment: CDR1 MNHEY and CDR2 SVGAGI. The CDR3 consists of 14 residues. CDR3 bases: TGTGCCAGCAGTTACTCGGGACAGAACTATGGCTACACCTTC. Translation gives CASSYSGQNYGYTF.

This clone has a handful of counts. The chain joins TRBV7-6 to TRBJ1-3, with TRBD1 as a possible D gene (5 bases). Germline assignment: CDR1 SGHVS and CDR2 FNYEAQ. Trimming took 2 bases from V and 1 from J, leaving 21 bases between them. The CDR3 has 19 amino acids. In DNA form, the CDR3 reads TGTGCCAGCAGCTTATATACGGGCAGGGATGGTCTGTCTGGAAACACCATATATTTT. Protein sequence: CASSLYTGRDGLSGNTIYF.

The chain couples TRBV28 to TRBJ2-7; maybe TRBD2 (6 bases). Germline V gene lookup returns CDR1 MDHEN and CDR2 SYDVKM. V lost 7 bases and J lost 1, with 14 bases in between. The CDR3 is made up of 14 amino acids. The CDR3 loop reads CASTKGGASYEQYF. DNA of the CDR3: TGTGCCAGCACCAAAGGCGGGGCTTCCTACGAGCAGTACTTC.

Only a few counts were recorded for this clone. V is TRBV9 and J is TRBJ1-2, with 10 bases lining up with TRBD1. CDR1 and CDR2 (germline): SGDLS, YYNGEE. With 3 bases clipped from V and 5 bases from J, the junction kept 10 bases outside the gene matches. The CDR3 contains 16 residues. The CDR3 region is CASSGYPGDRGYGYTF. CDR3 nucleotides: TGTGCCAGCAGCGGGTACCCCGGGGACAGGGGTTATGGCTACACCTTC.

This clone was detected only a few times. The CDR3 DNA is TGCGCCAGCAGCCAAGATGCAGGGGCTAATTCACCCCTCCACTTT. Protein product: CASSQDAGANSPLHF. The J gene is TRBJ1-6, the V gene TRBV4-3; D possibly corresponds to TRBD1 (6 bases). The CDR3 length is 15 residues. From germline, CDR1 is LGHNA and CDR2 YSLEER. The germline V and J ends were trimmed by 0 bases and 6 bases, with 9 bases remaining between them.

The chain is built from TRBV29-1 and TRBJ2-1; D may be TRBD2 (6 bases). Germline CDR1 is SQVTM and CDR2 is ANQGSEA. V lost 6 bases, J lost 1 base, and 10 bases lay in between. The length of the CDR3 is 13 residues. CDR3: CSVHAGSYNEQFF. The DNA for the CDR3 is TGCAGCGTACACGCGGGGTCCTACAATGAGCAGTTCTTC.

CDR3 sequence reads: CSSTGTGGLGGNEQFF. The CDR3 DNA sequence: TGCAGCTCAACCGGGACAGGGGGCCTTGGAGGTAATGAGCAGTTCTTC. This chain connects TRBV29-1 to TRBJ2-1; 12 nucleotides align to TRBD1. CDR3 length: 16 amino acids. Trimming cost V 8 bases and J 7 bases; bases outside gene matches: 15. Germline V gene sequence: CDR1 SQVTM, CDR2 ANQGSEA.

The chain combines TRBV11-3 with TRBJ2-6, with 11 positions matching TRBD1. This CDR3 spans 18 amino acids. Trimming took 5 bases from V and 2 from J; bases not matched to a gene: 8. Germline V gene sequence: CDR1 SGHNT, CDR2 YENEEA. CDR3 protein: CASSPRGQGGPGANVLTF. CDR3 DNA sequence: TGTGCCAGCAGCCCCCGGGGACAGGGGGGCCCTGGGGCCAACGTCCTGACTTTC.

The table lists this clone with a count of one. The J gene is TRBJ1-6, the V gene TRBV3-1 (or the pseudogene TRBV3-2), with TRBD1 matching over 8 bases. V was pared by 3 bases and J by 9 bases, with 13 bases of the junction left unmatched. The CDR3 runs 17 residues. The V gene's germline CDR1 is LGHDT and CDR2 YNNKEL (reference sequence). CDR3 protein: CASSHLILQGGFSPLHF. The CDR3 nucleotides are TGTGCCAGCAGCCACCTTATTCTACAGGGGGGGTTTTCACCCCTCCACTTT.

This rearrangement joins TRBV4-3 to TRBJ2-1; D possibly corresponds to TRBD1 (6 bases). V was shortened by 1 base and J by 2 bases, with 9 bases between the two germline ends. The CDR3 runs to 15 residues. Germline CDR1 is LGHNA and CDR2 is YSLEER. The DNA of the CDR3 is TGCGCCAGCAGCCAAGGGGGGCCGGCCTACAATGAGCAGTTCTTC. Amino acid sequence: CASSQGGPAYNEQFF.

The V and J genes are TRBV9 and TRBJ2-1; D remains unclear. This CDR3 comprises 15 residues. Per the germline V gene, CDR1 is SGDLS and CDR2 is YYNGEE. Between the trimmed V and J ends, which lost 4 bases and 0 bases, there was a span of 11 bases. CDR3 amino acids: CASSPRVDSYNEQFF. DNA for the CDR3: TGTGCCAGCAGCCCCCGCGTTGACTCCTACAATGAGCAGTTCTTC.

This clone has a single count. CDR3 DNA sequence: TGTGCCAGCAGCTCCCGAACAGAAGCGGATGAGCAGTTCTTC. Its protein is CASSSRTEADEQFF. The chain couples TRBV7-9 to TRBJ2-1; possible D gene TRBD2, 5 bases. The germline V gene encodes CDR1 SEHNR and CDR2 FQNEAQ (reference sequence). The CDR3 has 14 residues. Trimming removed 4 bases from V and 8 bases from J, with 15 bases in between.

The chain employs TRBV6-5 and TRBJ2-7, with D unclear. The CDR3 extends over 11 amino acids. Germline lookup yields CDR1 MNHEY and CDR2 SVGAGI. Trimming shortened V by 6 bases and J by 3 bases, and 6 bases separated the two germline ends. Here the CDR3 DNA reads TGTGCCAGCAGCCTTAACTACGAGCAGTACTTC. It encodes CASSLNYEQYF.

The chain uses TRBV9 and TRBJ1-1, with TRBD1 matching 10 bases. The V and J ends lost 2 bases and 9 bases, in that order; junction bases with no gene match: 4. The CDR3 has 13 amino acids. The germline gives CDR1 SGDLS, CDR2 YYNGEE. The CDR3 DNA follows: TGTGCCAGCAGCGTGGACAGGGGGGGTCAAGCTTTCTTT. It specifies CASSVDRGGQAFF.

V usage is TRBV19 and J usage is TRBJ2-2, with 8 bases aligning to TRBD1. Per germline, CDR1 LNHDA and CDR2 SQIVND (reference sequence). The CDR3 spans 15 residues. The trim removed 7 bases at V and 4 bases at J, leaving 8 bases unmatched. Written as DNA, the CDR3 is TGTGCCAGTACGAGAGGACAGGGTCCCACCGGGGAGCTGTTTTTT. Its protein is CASTRGQGPTGELFF.

V gene TRBV23-1 combines with J gene TRBJ1-1; the D gene is possibly TRBD1 (5 bases). TRBV23-1 is an open reading frame whose function is uncertain. The CDR3 covers 14 residues. The ends were cut back, 6 bases at V and 4 bases at J, with 15 bases in the middle. CDR3 protein: CASSQKGVSTEAFF. Written as DNA, the CDR3 is TGCGCCAGCAGCCAAAAAGGGGTCTCCACTGAAGCTTTCTTT.

V usage is TRBV4-2 and J usage is TRBJ2-5; 13 positions agree with TRBD2. With V trimmed by 4 bases and J by 5 bases, 10 bases remained unmatched. CDR1 and CDR2 (germline): LGHNA, YNFKEQ. There are 17 residues in the CDR3. The CDR3 region has the DNA TGTGCCAGCAGCCGTTCGAGGACTAGCGGGAGTTTTGAGACCCAGTACTTC. Amino acids: CASSRSRTSGSFETQYF.

The chain recombines TRBV5-5 with TRBJ2-3, with 10 positions matching TRBD2. Losses at the gene ends were 3 bases for V and 3 bases for J; bases not matched to a gene: 10. Germline CDR1 is SGHKS and CDR2 is YYEKEE (reference sequence). CDR3 length equals 17 residues. CDR3 nucleotides: TGTGCCAGCAGCTCGACCGGGACTAGCGATCGGACAGATACGCAGTATTTT. Amino acid sequence: CASSSTGTSDRTDTQYF.

V gene TRBV7-2 combines with J gene TRBJ1-1, with D tentatively TRBD1 (6 bases). There are 16 residues in the CDR3. Per germline, CDR1 SGHTA and CDR2 FQGNSA. V shed 5 bases and J shed 1 base, with 17 bases lying between them. In DNA form, the CDR3 reads TGTGCCAGCAGCCCACCTCGGGACACCCAGAACACTGAAGCTTTCTTT. Protein sequence: CASSPPRDTQNTEAFF.

V is TRBV27 and J is TRBJ2-5, with 14 bases lining up with TRBD2. Germline CDR1 reads MNHEY; CDR2 reads SMNVEV (reference sequence). V trimming: 7 bases; J trimming: 3 bases; junction bases outside the gene matches: 4. The CDR3 loop spans 15 amino acids. CDR3 protein: CASKGLAGAEETQYF. CDR3 bases: TGTGCCAGCAAGGGACTAGCGGGAGCAGAAGAGACCCAGTACTTC.

This rearrangement joins TRBV5-6 to TRBJ1-5; 7 positions match TRBD1. Germline assignment: CDR1 SGHDT and CDR2 YYEEEE. J was trimmed by 6 bases and V by 8 bases; bases with no gene match: 8. This CDR3 contains 13 residues. CDR3 loop: CASQGVEGQPQHF. The CDR3 DNA reads TGTGCCAGTCAGGGGGTTGAGGGTCAGCCCCAGCATTTT.

The chain joins TRBV5-6 to TRBJ2-7, with D uncertain. This CDR3 is built from 11 residues. From germline, CDR1 is SGHDT and CDR2 YYEEEE. The germline V and J ends were trimmed by 1 base and 4 bases, with 3 bases remaining between them. CDR3 loop: CASSLYYEQYF. The DNA of the CDR3 is TGTGCCAGCAGCTTGTATTACGAGCAGTACTTC.

This clone was seen just once. The V and J genes are TRBV29-1 and TRBJ2-4, with D perhaps matching TRBD1 (6 bases). Looked up from germline, CDR1 is SQVTM and CDR2 is ANQGSEA. V was cut by 6 bases and J by 4 bases, with 7 bases left in between. The CDR3 totals 11 residues. The CDR3 is CSVQGKNIQYF. The DNA for the CDR3 is TGCAGCGTCCAGGGGAAAAACATTCAGTACTTC. The whole variable domain, remainder taken from reference TRBV29-1 and TRBJ2-4, is SAVISQKPSRDICQRGTSLTIQCQVDSQVTMMFWYRQQPGQSLTLIATANQGSEATYESGFVIDKFPISRPNLTFSTLTVSNMSPEDSSIYLCSVQGKNIQYFGAGTRLSVL.